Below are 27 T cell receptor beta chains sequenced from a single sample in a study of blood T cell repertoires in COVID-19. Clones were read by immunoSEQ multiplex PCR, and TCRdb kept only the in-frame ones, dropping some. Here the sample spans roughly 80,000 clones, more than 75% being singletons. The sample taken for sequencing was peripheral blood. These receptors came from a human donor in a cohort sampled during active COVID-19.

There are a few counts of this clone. CDR3 sequence: CAISESGRQGTSEAFF. Written as DNA, the CDR3 is TGTGCCATCAGTGAGTCGGGGCGACAGGGAACCAGTGAAGCTTTCTTT. This chain links TRBV10-3 with TRBJ1-1, with 7 bases identical to TRBD1. The CDR3 has 16 amino acids. J lost 7 bases, V lost 0 bases, and 11 bases had no gene match. Per germline, CDR1 ENHRY and CDR2 SYGVKD.

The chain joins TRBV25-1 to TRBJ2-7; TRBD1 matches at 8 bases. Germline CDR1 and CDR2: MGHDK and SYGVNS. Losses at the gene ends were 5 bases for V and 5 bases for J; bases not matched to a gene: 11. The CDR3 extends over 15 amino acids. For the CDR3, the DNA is TGTGCCAGCAGTCTCCCCGGGACAGGATCCCACGAGCAGTACTTC. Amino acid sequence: CASSLPGTGSHEQYF.

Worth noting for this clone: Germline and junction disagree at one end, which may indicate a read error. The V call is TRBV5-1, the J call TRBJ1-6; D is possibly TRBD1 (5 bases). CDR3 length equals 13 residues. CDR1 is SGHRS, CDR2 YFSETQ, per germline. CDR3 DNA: TGCGCCAGCAGCTTGGAGCCGGGGACTGACTACAACTTT. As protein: CASSLEPGTDYNF.

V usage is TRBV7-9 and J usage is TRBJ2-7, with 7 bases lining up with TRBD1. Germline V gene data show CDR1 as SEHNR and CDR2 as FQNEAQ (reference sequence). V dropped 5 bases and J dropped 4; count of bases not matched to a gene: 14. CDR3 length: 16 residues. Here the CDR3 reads CASSPKEGGRWYEQYF. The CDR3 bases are TGTGCCAGCAGCCCCAAAGAAGGGGGCAGGTGGTACGAGCAGTACTTC.

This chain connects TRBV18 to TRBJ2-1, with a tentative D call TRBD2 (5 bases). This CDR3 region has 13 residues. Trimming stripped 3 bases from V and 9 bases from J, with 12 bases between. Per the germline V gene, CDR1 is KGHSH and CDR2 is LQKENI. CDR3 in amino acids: CASSPTGSGEQFF. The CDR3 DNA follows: TGTGCCAGCTCACCCACGGGGAGTGGTGAGCAGTTCTTC.

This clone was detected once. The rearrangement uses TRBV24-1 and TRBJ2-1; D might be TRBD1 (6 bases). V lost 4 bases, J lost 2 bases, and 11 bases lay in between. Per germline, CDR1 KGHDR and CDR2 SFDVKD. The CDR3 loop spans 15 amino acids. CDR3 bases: TGTGCCACCAGTGAGACAGGTTACACCTACAATGAGCAGTTCTTC. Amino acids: CATSETGYTYNEQFF.

The CDR3 sequence: CASSQGHSGNTIYF. DNA for the CDR3: TGTGCCAGCAGCCAGGGGCACTCTGGAAACACCATATATTTT. The V call is TRBV3-1 (or the pseudogene TRBV3-2), the J call TRBJ1-3; weak D call: TRBD1 (5 bases). CDR1 and CDR2 from the germline V gene are LGHDT and YNNKEL (reference sequence). Trimming left V 3 bases short and J 0 bases short, with 6 bases between. The CDR3 loop spans 14 amino acids.

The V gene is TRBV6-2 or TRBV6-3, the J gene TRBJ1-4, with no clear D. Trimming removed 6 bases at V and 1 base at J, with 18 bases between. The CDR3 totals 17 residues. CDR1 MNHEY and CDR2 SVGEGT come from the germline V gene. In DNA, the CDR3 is TGTGCCAGCAGCCCTTCTACTGCCCGGGTAACTAATGAAAAACTGTTTTTT. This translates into CASSPSTARVTNEKLFF.

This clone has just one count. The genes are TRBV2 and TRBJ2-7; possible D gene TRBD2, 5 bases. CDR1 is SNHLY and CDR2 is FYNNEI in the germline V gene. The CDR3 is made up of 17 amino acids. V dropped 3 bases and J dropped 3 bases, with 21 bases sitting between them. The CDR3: CASSDGLGGGSRYEQYF. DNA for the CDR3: TGTGCCAGCAGTGATGGCTTAGGAGGCGGTTCACGCTACGAGCAGTACTTC.

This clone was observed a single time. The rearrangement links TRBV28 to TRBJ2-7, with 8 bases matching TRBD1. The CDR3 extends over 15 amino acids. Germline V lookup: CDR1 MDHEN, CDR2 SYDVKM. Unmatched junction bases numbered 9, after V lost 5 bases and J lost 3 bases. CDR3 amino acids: CASSPLSGGGYEQYF. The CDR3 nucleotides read TGTGCCAGCAGTCCCCTCTCAGGGGGCGGCTACGAGCAGTACTTC.

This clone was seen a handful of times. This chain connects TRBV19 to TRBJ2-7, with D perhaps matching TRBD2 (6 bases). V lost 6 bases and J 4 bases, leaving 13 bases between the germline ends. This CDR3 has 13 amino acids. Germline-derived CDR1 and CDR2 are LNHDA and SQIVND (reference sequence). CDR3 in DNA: TGTGCCAGTAGCCGGAGGGACGTTTACGAGCAGTACTTC. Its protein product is CASSRRDVYEQYF.

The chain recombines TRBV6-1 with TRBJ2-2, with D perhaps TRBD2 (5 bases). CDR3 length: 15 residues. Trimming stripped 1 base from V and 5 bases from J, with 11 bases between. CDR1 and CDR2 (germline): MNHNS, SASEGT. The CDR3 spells CASSEVPGGTGELFF. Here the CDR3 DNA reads TGTGCCAGCAGTGAAGTTCCCGGCGGGACCGGGGAGCTGTTTTTT.

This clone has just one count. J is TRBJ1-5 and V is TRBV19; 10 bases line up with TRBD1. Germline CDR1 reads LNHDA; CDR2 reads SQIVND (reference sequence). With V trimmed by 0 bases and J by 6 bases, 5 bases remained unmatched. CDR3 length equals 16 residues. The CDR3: CASSIETGGGGQPQHF. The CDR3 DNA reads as TGTGCCAGTAGTATAGAGACAGGGGGCGGGGGTCAGCCCCAGCATTTT.

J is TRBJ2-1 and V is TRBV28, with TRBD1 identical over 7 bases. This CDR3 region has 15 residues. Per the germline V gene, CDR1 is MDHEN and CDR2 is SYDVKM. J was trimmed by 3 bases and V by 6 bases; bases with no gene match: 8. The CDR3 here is CASRNDRALYNEQFF. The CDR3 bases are TGTGCCAGCAGGAACGACAGGGCGCTCTACAATGAGCAGTTCTTC.

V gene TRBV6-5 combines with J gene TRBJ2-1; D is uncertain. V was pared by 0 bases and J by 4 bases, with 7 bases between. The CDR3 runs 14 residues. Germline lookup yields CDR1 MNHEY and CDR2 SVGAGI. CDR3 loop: CASSYSNRYNEQFF. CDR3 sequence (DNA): TGTGCCAGCAGTTACTCGAATAGATACAATGAGCAGTTCTTC.

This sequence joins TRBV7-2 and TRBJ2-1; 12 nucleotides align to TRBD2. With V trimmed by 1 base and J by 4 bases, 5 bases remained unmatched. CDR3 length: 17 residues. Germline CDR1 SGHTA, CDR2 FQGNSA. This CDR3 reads CASSLGSSGGAYNEQFF. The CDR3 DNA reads TGTGCCAGCAGCTTAGGATCTAGCGGGGGGGCGTACAATGAGCAGTTCTTC.

The CDR3 region is CASRQNNQPQHF. The CDR3 DNA reads TGTGCCAGCCGACAGAACAATCAGCCCCAGCATTTT. The rearrangement links TRBV28 to TRBJ1-5; D is perhaps TRBD1 (5 bases). The CDR3 has 12 residues. V lost 8 bases to trimming and J lost 3 bases, with 8 bases between them. CDR1 is MDHEN and CDR2 is SYDVKM in the germline V gene.

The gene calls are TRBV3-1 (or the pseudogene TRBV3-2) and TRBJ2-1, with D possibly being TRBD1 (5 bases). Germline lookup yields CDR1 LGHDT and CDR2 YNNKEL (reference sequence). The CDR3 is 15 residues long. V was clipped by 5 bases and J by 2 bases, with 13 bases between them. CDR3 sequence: CASSTRTLPYNEQFF. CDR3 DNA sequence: TGTGCCAGCAGCACAAGGACACTTCCCTACAATGAGCAGTTCTTC.

This chain's CDR3 is CATSRDSRSPNSYEQYF. As DNA, the CDR3 is TGTGCCACCAGCAGAGATTCTCGGTCCCCTAACTCCTACGAGCAGTACTTC. The chain couples TRBV15 to TRBJ2-7; D remains ambiguous. V was clipped by 0 bases and J by 0 bases, with 15 bases between them. The CDR3 covers 17 residues. Germline CDR1 and CDR2: LNHNV and YYDKDF (reference sequence).

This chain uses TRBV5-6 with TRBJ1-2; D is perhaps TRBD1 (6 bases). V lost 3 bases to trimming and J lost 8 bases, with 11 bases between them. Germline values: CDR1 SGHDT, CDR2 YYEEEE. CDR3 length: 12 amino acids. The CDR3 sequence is CASSWGRVGYTF. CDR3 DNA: TGTGCCAGCAGCTGGGGGCGGGTCGGCTACACCTTC.

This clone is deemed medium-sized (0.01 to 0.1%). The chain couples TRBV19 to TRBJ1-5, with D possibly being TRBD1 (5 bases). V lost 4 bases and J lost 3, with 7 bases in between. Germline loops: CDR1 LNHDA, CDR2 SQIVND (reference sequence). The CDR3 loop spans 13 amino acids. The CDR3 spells CASSKGFNQPQHF. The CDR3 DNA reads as TGTGCCAGTAGTAAGGGGTTCAATCAGCCCCAGCATTTT.

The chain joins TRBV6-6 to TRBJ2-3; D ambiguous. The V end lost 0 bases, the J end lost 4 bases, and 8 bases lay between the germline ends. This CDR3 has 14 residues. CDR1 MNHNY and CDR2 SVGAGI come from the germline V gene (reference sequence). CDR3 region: CASSYSRGADTQYF. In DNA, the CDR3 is TGTGCCAGCAGTTACTCGAGAGGCGCAGATACGCAGTATTTT.

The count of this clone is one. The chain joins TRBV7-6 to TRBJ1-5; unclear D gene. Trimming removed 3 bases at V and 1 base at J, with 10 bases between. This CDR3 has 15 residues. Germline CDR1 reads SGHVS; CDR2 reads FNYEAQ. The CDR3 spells CASSFSPSSNQPQHF. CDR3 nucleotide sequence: TGTGCCAGCAGCTTCTCCCCCTCCAGCAATCAGCCCCAGCATTTT.

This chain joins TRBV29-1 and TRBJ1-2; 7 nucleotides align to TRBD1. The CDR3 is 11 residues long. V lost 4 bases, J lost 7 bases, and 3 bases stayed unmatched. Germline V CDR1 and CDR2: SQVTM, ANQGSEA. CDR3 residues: CSVGGGLGYTF. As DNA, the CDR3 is TGCAGCGTTGGAGGGGGCCTTGGCTACACCTTC.

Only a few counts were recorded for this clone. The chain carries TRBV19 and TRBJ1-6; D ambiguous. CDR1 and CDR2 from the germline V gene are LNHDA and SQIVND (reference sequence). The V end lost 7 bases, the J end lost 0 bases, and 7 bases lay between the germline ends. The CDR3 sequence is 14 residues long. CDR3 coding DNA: TGTGCCAGTACGTTGAGCTCCTATAATTCACCCCTCCACTTT. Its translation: CASTLSSYNSPLHF. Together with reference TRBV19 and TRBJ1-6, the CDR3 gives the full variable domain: DGGITQSPKYLFRKEGQNVTLSCEQNLNHDAMYWYRQDPGQGLRLIYYSQIVNDFQKGDIAEGYSVSREKKESFPLTVTSAQKNPTAFYLCASTLSSYNSPLHFGNGTRLTVT.

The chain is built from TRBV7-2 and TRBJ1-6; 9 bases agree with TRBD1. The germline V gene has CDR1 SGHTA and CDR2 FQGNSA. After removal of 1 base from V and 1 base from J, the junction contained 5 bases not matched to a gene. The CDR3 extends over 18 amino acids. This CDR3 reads CASSLVAGTGSYNSPLHF. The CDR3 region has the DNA TGTGCCAGCAGCTTAGTCGCGGGGACAGGGTCCTATAATTCACCCCTCCACTTT. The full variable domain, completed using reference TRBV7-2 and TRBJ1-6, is GAGVSQSPSNKVTEKGKDVELRCDPISGHTALYWYRQSLGQGLEFLIYFQGNSAPDKSGLPSDRFSAERTGGSVSTLTIQRTQQEDSAVYLCASSLVAGTGSYNSPLHFGNGTRLTVT.

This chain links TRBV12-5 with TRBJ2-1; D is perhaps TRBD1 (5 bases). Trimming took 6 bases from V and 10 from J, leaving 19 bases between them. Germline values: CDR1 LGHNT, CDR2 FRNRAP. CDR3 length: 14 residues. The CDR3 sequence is CASGTRLDSLEQFF. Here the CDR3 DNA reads TGTGCTAGTGGAACTCGCCTCGACAGCCTAGAGCAGTTCTTC.